The 5 T cell receptor beta chains given below trace back to one sample, sequenced in a study of Ad26.COV2.S vaccination and SARS-CoV-2 variants. TCRdb's copy holds only in-frame clones and misses some; the assay was immunoSEQ multiplex PCR. This table has roughly 350,000 clones, roughly 91% appearing once. Sample treatment: 15 to 20 received Ad26.COV2.S at low or high dose, single or two shots; about 5 received placebo; per-sample allocation not given. Sampling was performed 63 days after the first vaccine or placebo injection. Here the sequenced sample was peripheral blood, taken in a trial of Ad26.COV2.S vaccine versus placebo. Every receptor here comes from a person between 18 and 60 years old who received the Ad26.COV2.S COVID-19 vaccine or a placebo.

The rearrangement links TRBV27 to TRBJ2-1; no clear D. The CDR3 contains 13 residues. Trimming took 3 bases from V and 4 from J, leaving 7 bases between them. Looked up from germline, CDR1 is MNHEY and CDR2 is SMNVEV (reference sequence). CDR3 sequence: CASSFAAYNEQFF. The DNA of the CDR3 is TGTGCCAGCAGTTTCGCTGCTTACAATGAGCAGTTCTTC.

This chain connects TRBV6-5 to TRBJ1-5; D is unclear. This CDR3 comprises 14 residues. Trimming removed 6 bases from V and 0 bases from J, with 9 bases in between. Germline lookup yields CDR1 MNHEY and CDR2 SVGAGI. Here the CDR3 reads CASSPTLSNQPQHF. CDR3 DNA: TGTGCCAGCAGCCCCACACTTAGCAATCAGCCCCAGCATTTT.

The chain carries TRBV29-1 and TRBJ1-2; D is unclear. Germline loops: CDR1 SQVTM, CDR2 ANQGSEA. The CDR3 consists of 13 residues. The ends were cut back, 3 bases at V and 5 bases at J, with 13 bases in the middle. The CDR3 reads CSVDRSLTYGYTF. The CDR3 DNA reads as TGCAGCGTTGACAGGTCTCTTACTTATGGCTACACCTTC.

The V call is TRBV27, the J call TRBJ2-7, with 7 bases that match TRBD1. Germline CDR1 and CDR2: MNHEY and SMNVEV (reference sequence). The CDR3 sequence is 14 residues long. Trimming removed 3 bases from V and 5 bases from J; junction bases left unmatched: 7. The CDR3 loop reads CASSFGRGIHEQYF. CDR3 in DNA: TGTGCCAGCAGTTTCGGCAGGGGGATCCACGAGCAGTACTTC.

This chain joins TRBV4-1 and TRBJ1-4; D is uncertain. The V and J ends lost 4 bases and 4 bases respectively, with 10 bases between them. This CDR3 comprises 14 residues. CDR1 is MGHRA, CDR2 YSYEKL, per germline. The chain's CDR3 is CASSRIQINEKLFF. The DNA for the CDR3 is TGCGCCAGCAGCCGGATACAAATTAATGAAAAACTGTTTTTT.